A single sample gave rise to the 30 T cell receptor beta chains below, sequenced in a study of response to subunit inactivated influenza vaccine. Via MiXCR, TCRdb re-called the RT-PCR reads, giving one row per CDR3 protein. Here the sample spans a few hundred thousand distinct CDR3 sequences, 14% being singletons. Material: PBMCs from blood, obtained 12 days after vaccination. These receptors were taken from a man aged 50-59 years who received an inactivated influenza vaccine.

The chain is built from TRBV28 and TRBJ1-5; weak D call: TRBD1 (5 bases). CDR3 size: 14 residues. Germline V gene sequence: CDR1 MDHEN, CDR2 SYDVKM. V was trimmed by 5 bases and J by 3 bases, leaving 11 bases between them. In DNA form, the CDR3 reads TGTGCCAGCAGTCTTCTCAGGGACAATCAGCCCCAGCATTTT. Translating gives CASSLLRDNQPQHF.

This clonotype was seen a few times. J is TRBJ1-6 and V is TRBV12-3 or TRBV12-4, with 7 bases that match TRBD1. The junction had 8 bases not matched to a gene; V was cut back by 8 bases and J by 7 bases. This CDR3 is 14 amino acids long. This CDR3 is CASGRQGWNSPLHF. The CDR3, as DNA: TGTGCCAGCGGACGACAGGGCTGGAATTCACCCCTCCACTTT.

The J gene is TRBJ2-3, the V gene TRBV3-1; 7 positions agree with TRBD1. CDR1 and CDR2 from the germline V gene are LGHDT and YNNKEL (reference sequence). There are 12 residues in the CDR3. The V and J ends lost 4 bases and 9 bases, in that order; junction bases with no gene match: 4. This chain's CDR3 is CASSPDRQTQYF. CDR3 bases: TGTGCCAGCAGCCCGGACAGGCAAACGCAGTATTTT.

This clonotype was detected a few times. As DNA, the CDR3 is TGCGCCAGCAGCTTGTTCCGGGACAGGGCAAACTACGAGCAGTACTTC. This codes for CASSLFRDRANYEQYF. The rearrangement joins TRBV5-1 to TRBJ2-7; 9 bases align to TRBD1. The germline V gene encodes CDR1 SGHRS and CDR2 YFSETQ. Trimming took 1 base from V and 3 from J; bases not matched to a gene: 8. This CDR3 spans 16 amino acids.

The chain carries TRBV4-2 and TRBJ2-1; the D gene could be TRBD1 or TRBD2 (6 bases each). V lost 3 bases, J lost 0 bases, and 24 bases lay in between. The CDR3 has 20 residues. Germline loops: CDR1 LGHNA, CDR2 YNFKEQ. The CDR3 sequence: CASSQPGGGNRLSSYNEQFF. CDR3 DNA: TGTGCCAGCAGCCAGCCTGGGGGCGGGAACCGACTTAGCTCCTACAATGAGCAGTTCTTC.

The chain couples TRBV7-2 to TRBJ2-1, with TRBD2 matching 7 bases. V dropped 4 bases and J dropped 2; count of bases not matched to a gene: 8. The CDR3 loop spans 16 amino acids. Germline lookup yields CDR1 SGHTA and CDR2 FQGNSA. CDR3 sequence: CASSSRAGDPYNEQFF. DNA of the CDR3: TGTGCCAGCAGCTCTAGGGCGGGAGACCCCTACAATGAGCAGTTCTTC.

This chain uses TRBV12-3 or TRBV12-4 with TRBJ1-1; D uncertain. V gave up 8 bases and J gave up 1 base, with 17 bases separating them. The CDR3 is 15 residues long. The CDR3: CASLEGKTANTEAFF. The CDR3 DNA reads TGTGCCAGCCTCGAAGGTAAGACGGCGAACACTGAAGCTTTCTTT.

The chain recombines TRBV6-2 or TRBV6-3 with TRBJ2-1; D tentatively reads TRBD1 or TRBD2 (7 bases each). The CDR3 consists of 24 residues. Per the germline V gene, CDR1 is MNHEY and CDR2 is SVGEGT. Trimming shortened V by 2 bases and J by 7 bases, and 42 bases separated the two germline ends. The CDR3 DNA reads as TGTGCCAGCAGTTACGAATTTGGCAGGGGGACGCAAGGTTCCCGGGAGGAACCTTGGAATGAGCAGTTCTTC. Encoded protein: CASSYEFGRGTQGSREEPWNEQFF.

In its sample, this clonotype was seen a few times. The chain combines TRBV20-1 with TRBJ2-3; unclear D gene. This CDR3 region has 13 residues. The germline CDR1 and CDR2 sequences are DFQATT and SNEGSKA (reference sequence). Trimming shortened V by 5 bases and J by 0 bases, and 9 bases separated the two germline ends. The CDR3 reads CSADVVSTDTQYF. The CDR3 region has the DNA TGCAGTGCTGATGTGGTTAGCACAGATACGCAGTATTTT.

The chain recombines TRBV9 with TRBJ2-1, with a possible D match to TRBD2 (6 bases). The length of the CDR3 is 14 residues. The germline V gene has CDR1 SGDLS and CDR2 YYNGEE. V lost 4 bases to trimming and J lost 3 bases, with 11 bases between them. CDR3 sequence (DNA): TGTGCCAGCAGCCCTGGGACTCTCTACAATGAGCAGTTCTTC. Translating it yields CASSPGTLYNEQFF. The entire variable domain, with the rest obtained from reference TRBV9 and TRBJ2-1, is as follows: DSGVTQTPKHLITATGQRVTLRCSPRSGDLSVYWYQQSLDQGLQFLIQYYNGEERAKGNILERFSAQQFPDLHSELNLSSLELGDSALYFCASSPGTLYNEQFFGPGTRLTVL.

The V gene is TRBV2, the J gene TRBJ1-2; 9 nucleotides align to TRBD1. The germline V gene encodes CDR1 SNHLY and CDR2 FYNNEI. V lost 2 bases and J lost 4; bases outside the gene matches: 8. The CDR3 runs 16 residues. For the CDR3, the DNA is TGTGCCAGCAGTGAATCAGCGACGGGACAGGGCTATGGCTACACCTTC. The encoded protein is CASSESATGQGYGYTF.

This clonotype was detected many times. The chain recombines TRBV12-3 or TRBV12-4 with TRBJ1-5; D unresolved. CDR3 length equals 11 residues. Trimming left V 2 bases short and J 12 bases short, with 8 bases between. As DNA, the CDR3 is TGTGCCAGCAGTTTAAACAGCCGCCAGCATTTT. The encoded protein is CASSLNSRQHF.

This chain uses TRBV12-3 or TRBV12-4 with TRBJ2-3; a weak D match, TRBD2 (6 bases). The CDR3 loop spans 14 amino acids. Deletions cut 4 bases from V and 6 bases from J, with 14 bases between. CDR3 residues: CASSSGREVDTQYF. For the CDR3, the DNA is TGTGCCAGCAGTTCGGGGCGGGAAGTGGATACGCAGTATTTT.

There are many counts of this clonotype. V usage is TRBV7-9 and J usage is TRBJ2-3; the D gene is possibly TRBD1 (5 bases). This CDR3 contains 13 residues. CDR1 is SEHNR and CDR2 is FQNEAQ in the germline V gene (reference sequence). The germline V and J ends were trimmed by 5 bases and 5 bases, with 11 bases remaining between them. CDR3 sequence (DNA): TGTGCCAGCAGCAAAGACAGCCGAGATACGCAGTATTTT. Protein sequence: CASSKDSRDTQYF.

The table lists this clonotype with a few counts. The J gene is TRBJ2-1, the V gene TRBV4-3, with 8 bases aligning to TRBD2. The CDR3 is made up of 15 amino acids. V gave up 0 bases and J gave up 7 bases; unmatched junction bases: 5. In germline, CDR1 is LGHNA, CDR2 YSLEER. DNA of the CDR3: TGCGCCAGCAGCCAAGATCAAGCGGGAGTGAATGAGCAGTTCTTC. This encodes CASSQDQAGVNEQFF.

This clonotype was seen only a few times. V is TRBV6-7 and J is TRBJ2-1, with 10 nucleotides matching TRBD2. TRBV6-7 is an ORF; its function is uncertain. CDR3 length: 14 residues. The junction had 10 bases not matched to a gene; V was cut back by 11 bases and J by 6 bases. CDR3: CARERGGRVNEQFF. The DNA of the CDR3 is TGTGCCCGCGAGCGGGGGGGCCGTGTCAATGAGCAGTTCTTC.

This clonotype was seen only a few times. The rearrangement uses TRBV4-3 and TRBJ2-3, with D perhaps being TRBD1 or TRBD2 (5 bases each). The V gene lost 1 base and the J gene lost 0 bases, with 11 bases spanning the gap. Germline CDR1 reads LGHNA; CDR2 reads YSLEER. CDR3 size: 16 residues. CDR3 sequence reads: CASSQGGFLSTDTQYF. The CDR3 DNA follows: TGCGCCAGCAGCCAAGGGGGGTTCTTGAGCACAGATACGCAGTATTTT.

The chain links TRBV7-9 to TRBJ1-2, with D possibly being TRBD1 (5 bases). The length of the CDR3 is 12 residues. V lost 3 bases and J lost 7, with 9 bases in between. The germline V gene encodes CDR1 SEHNR and CDR2 FQNEAQ (reference sequence). The CDR3 sequence: CASSFLGVGYTF. The CDR3 nucleotides are TGTGCCAGCAGCTTCCTGGGGGTTGGCTACACCTTC.

CDR3 sequence reads: CSVRRSEMVGETQYF. The DNA of the CDR3 is TGCAGCGTTCGGCGTAGCGAGATGGTGGGAGAGACCCAGTACTTC. This chain connects TRBV29-1 to TRBJ2-5, with a possible D match to TRBD2 (5 bases). The V end lost 5 bases, the J end lost 4 bases, and 20 bases lay between the germline ends. The germline V gene encodes CDR1 SQVTM and CDR2 ANQGSEA. The CDR3 is 15 residues long.

The genes are TRBV12-3 or TRBV12-4 and TRBJ1-6; the D gene is possibly TRBD1 (6 bases). This CDR3 contains 16 residues. The ends were cut back, 7 bases at V and 6 bases at J, with 19 bases in the middle. The CDR3 DNA reads as TGTGCCAGCAACCGAGGTTGGGGGCGAGGTAATTCACCCCTCCACTTT. Amino acids: CASNRGWGRGNSPLHF.

The chain joins TRBV24-1 to TRBJ1-1, with D unclear. The CDR3 spans 15 residues. Per the germline V gene, CDR1 is KGHDR and CDR2 is SFDVKD. V was clipped by 3 bases and J by 3 bases, with 13 bases between them. The CDR3 nucleotides read TGTGCCACCAGTGATCACCGGGCCCCGGACACTGAAGCTTTCTTT. It yields the protein CATSDHRAPDTEAFF.

In its sample, this clonotype was seen a few times. This rearrangement joins TRBV10-3 to TRBJ1-2; 9 bases line up with TRBD1. The CDR3 totals 16 residues. The germline gives CDR1 ENHRY, CDR2 SYGVKD. V was pared by 0 bases and J by 4 bases, with 6 bases of the junction left unmatched. CDR3: CAISESLDRGGYGYTF. The CDR3 DNA is TGTGCCATCAGTGAGTCCCTTGACAGGGGGGGCTATGGCTACACCTTC.

This chain connects TRBV7-9 to TRBJ2-7, with 8 bases identical to TRBD2. J lost 3 bases, V lost 1 base, and 5 bases had no gene match. The CDR3 extends over 15 amino acids. Germline CDR1 is SEHNR and CDR2 is FQNEAQ (reference sequence). The CDR3 region has the DNA TGTGCCAGCAGCTTAGGTAGCGGGACCTTCTACGAGCAGTACTTC. This gives the protein CASSLGSGTFYEQYF.

The rearrangement joins TRBV11-2 to TRBJ2-1; 14 bases match TRBD2. The length of the CDR3 is 16 residues. Germline V gene sequence: CDR1 SGHAT, CDR2 FQNNGV. Trimming at V came to 5 bases and at J to 7 bases, leaving 7 bases not matched to a gene. The CDR3 here is CASSVGLAGGQNEQFF. The DNA for the CDR3 is TGTGCCAGCAGCGTAGGACTAGCGGGAGGTCAGAATGAGCAGTTCTTC.

A few counts support this clonotype. The chain carries TRBV7-2 and TRBJ1-1, with TRBD1 identical over 7 bases. Germline values: CDR1 SGHTA, CDR2 FQGNSA. This CDR3 has 15 amino acids. Trimming took 3 bases from V and 5 from J; bases not matched to a gene: 9. The CDR3 sequence: CASSLARTGYTEAFF. The CDR3 DNA reads as TGTGCCAGCAGCTTGGCGCGGACAGGCTATACTGAAGCTTTCTTT. The entire variable domain, with the rest obtained from reference TRBV7-2 and TRBJ1-1, is as follows: GAGVSQSPSNKVTEKGKDVELRCDPISGHTALYWYRQSLGQGLEFLIYFQGNSAPDKSGLPSDRFSAERTGGSVSTLTIQRTQQEDSAVYLCASSLARTGYTEAFFGQGTRLTVV.

V and J are TRBV28 and TRBJ2-7; unclear D gene. Per the germline V gene, CDR1 is MDHEN and CDR2 is SYDVKM. This CDR3 contains 14 residues. Trimming stripped 7 bases from V and 3 bases from J, with 16 bases between. The CDR3 here is CASISQNPYYEQYF. In DNA form, the CDR3 reads TGTGCCAGCATTTCACAGAATCCCTACTACGAGCAGTACTTC.

This clonotype was counted many times. The rearrangement joins TRBV18 to TRBJ1-4; D uncertain. Trimming left V 4 bases short and J 5 bases short, with 8 bases between. This CDR3 has 13 residues. Germline V gene sequence: CDR1 KGHSH, CDR2 LQKENI. The CDR3 region has the DNA TGTGCCAGCTCACTAGATACAAATGAAAAACTGTTTTTT. Its protein product is CASSLDTNEKLFF.

In this sample, this clonotype turned up a few times. V and J are TRBV20-1 and TRBJ1-4; D remains unclear. The V gene lost 3 bases and the J gene lost 8 bases, with 7 bases spanning the gap. The CDR3 is 11 residues long. From germline, CDR1 is DFQATT and CDR2 SNEGSKA (reference sequence). The chain's CDR3 is CSASIREKLFF. DNA for the CDR3: TGCAGTGCTAGTATTCGAGAAAAACTGTTTTTT.

Worth noting for this clonotype: A much larger clone sits a single nucleotide away, making a read error possible. J is TRBJ1-4 and V is TRBV7-2; D is possibly TRBD1 (6 bases). Per germline, CDR1 SGHTA and CDR2 FQGNSA. The CDR3 extends over 15 amino acids. Trimming cost V 5 bases and J 8 bases, with 18 bases left between them. CDR3 region: CASSDGQTRVEKLFF. CDR3 DNA sequence: TGTGCCAGCAGCGATGGACAGACACGTGTGGAAAAACTGTTTTTT.

This clonotype was observed a handful of times. The genes are TRBV4-1 and TRBJ1-2; D may be TRBD1 (5 bases). CDR1 MGHRA and CDR2 YSYEKL come from the germline V gene. The CDR3 extends over 16 amino acids. V lost 4 bases and J 4 bases, leaving 19 bases between the germline ends. In DNA form, the CDR3 reads TGCGCCAGCAGCCTAGGAAGGACAAGATACCTCTATGGCTACACCTTC. The encoded protein is CASSLGRTRYLYGYTF.